A selection of T cell receptor beta chains follows, all from one sample in a study of T-cell reconstitution after alpha-beta-depleted transplantation in children. TCRdb recomputed calls from the PCR reads with MiXCR, one row per CDR3 protein. Counted here are about 340,000 distinct CDR3 sequences, around 15% occurring once; the ten biggest clones make up roughly two fifths. The sequenced sample was PBMCs, mostly from graft donor cells, obtained 360 days after TCRalphabeta/CD19-depleted stem cell transplant. Every receptor here comes from a male patient between 2 and 10 years old who had a stem cell transplant for acute lymphoblastic leukemia, so the T cells may come from the graft donor. The CDR3 runs from the conserved cysteine through the conserved F or W. The D gene is left open where the match is weak. Size values are once, few and many counts, or a class for expanded clones, and some rows have none.

V gene: TRBV12-3/TRBV12-4
D gene: .
clone size: many
J gene: TRBJ2-1
CDR3 protein: CASSQTTTNEQFF
CDR3 DNA: TGTGCCAGCAGTCAGACTACGACCAATGAGCAGTTCTTC

V gene: TRBV5-1
D gene: .
clone size: few
J gene: TRBJ1-1
CDR3 protein: CASSRVRGNTEAFF
CDR3 DNA: TGCGCCAGCAGCAGGGTTCGGGGGAACACTGAAGCTTTCTTT

V gene: TRBV12-3/TRBV12-4
D gene: TRBD1
clone size: few
J gene: TRBJ2-1
CDR3 protein: CASSPGTGGEEQFF
CDR3 DNA: TGTGCCAGCAGTCCTGGGACAGGGGGCGAGGAGCAGTTCTTC

V gene: TRBV5-1
D gene: TRBD2
clone size: few
J gene: TRBJ2-2
CDR3 protein: CASRERESGELFF
CDR3 DNA: TGCGCCAGCAGGGAGCGGGAGTCGGGGGAGCTGTTTTTT

V gene: TRBV12-3/TRBV12-4
D gene: .
clone size: few
J gene: TRBJ2-3
CDR3 protein: CASSFLVRDTQYF
CDR3 DNA: TGTGCCAGCAGTTTTCTCGTCCGGGATACGCAGTATTTT

V gene: TRBV12-3/TRBV12-4
D gene: .
clone size: many
J gene: TRBJ2-5
CDR3 protein: CASSFGGRRTQETQYF
CDR3 DNA: TGTGCCAGCAGTTTCGGGGGAAGGAGAACCCAAGAGACCCAGTACTTC

V gene: TRBV9
D gene: .
clone size: .
J gene: TRBJ1-6
CDR3 protein: CASSVAPTGKGDNSPLHF
CDR3 DNA: TGTGCCAGCAGCGTAGCCCCAACGGGGAAGGGGGATAATTCACCCCTCCACTTT

V gene: TRBV4-3
D gene: .
clone size: few
J gene: TRBJ1-6
CDR3 protein: CASSQTVYNSPLHF
CDR3 DNA: TGCGCCAGCAGCCAAACAGTGTATAATTCACCCCTCCACTTT

V gene: TRBV7-7
D gene: TRBD2
clone size: .
J gene: TRBJ2-3
CDR3 protein: CASSLGPAGSTDTEYF
CDR3 DNA: TGTGCTAGCAGCTTGGGACCAGCGGGGAGCACAGATACGGAGTATTTT

V gene: TRBV7-8
D gene: .
clone size: .
J gene: TRBJ2-3
CDR3 protein: CASSLGVWGLSTDTQYF
CDR3 DNA: TGTGCCAGCAGCTTAGGGGTGTGGGGGCTCTCCACAGATACGCAGTATTTT

V gene: TRBV6-2/TRBV6-3
D gene: .
clone size: many
J gene: TRBJ1-1
CDR3 protein: CASSFLMTGQNTEAFF
CDR3 DNA: TGTGCCAGCAGTTTCCTGATGACAGGCCAGAACACTGAAGCTTTCTTT

V gene: TRBV12-3/TRBV12-4
D gene: .
clone size: few
J gene: TRBJ2-1
CDR3 protein: CASTQVGFSSYNEQFF
CDR3 DNA: TGTGCCAGCACGCAAGTTGGGTTCTCGTCCTACAATGAGCAGTTCTTC

V gene: TRBV5-5
D gene: TRBD1
clone size: .
J gene: TRBJ2-1
CDR3 protein: CASSLLQGAYNEQFF
CDR3 DNA: TGTGCCAGCAGCTTGTTACAGGGGGCGTACAATGAGCAGTTCTTC

V gene: TRBV28
D gene: TRBD1
clone size: few
J gene: TRBJ1-1
CDR3 protein: CASPFWDQQGVVFF
CDR3 DNA: TGTGCCAGCCCCTTTTGGGATCAACAGGGGGTCGTTTTCTTT

V gene: TRBV2
D gene: .
clone size: few
J gene: TRBJ2-1
CDR3 protein: CASSESMYGTSYNEQFF
CDR3 DNA: TGTGCCAGCAGTGAAAGTATGTATGGGACCTCCTACAATGAGCAGTTCTTC

V gene: TRBV7-3
D gene: TRBD2
clone size: many
J gene: TRBJ2-1
CDR3 protein: CASSLSGGPVSEQFF
CDR3 DNA: TGTGCCAGCAGCTTATCGGGAGGGCCCGTCTCGGAGCAGTTCTTC

V gene: TRBV6-5
D gene: TRBD2
clone size: .
J gene: TRBJ2-2
CDR3 protein: CASSLGGLAGAGELFF
CDR3 DNA: TGTGCCAGCAGTTTAGGAGGACTAGCGGGCGCCGGGGAGCTGTTTTTT

V gene: TRBV20-1
D gene: TRBD2
clone size: .
J gene: TRBJ2-5
CDR3 protein: CSARGGGPFQETQYF
CDR3 DNA: TGCAGTGCTAGAGGGGGGGGACCTTTCCAAGAGACCCAGTACTTC

V gene: TRBV14
D gene: .
clone size: few
J gene: TRBJ2-1
CDR3 protein: CASSRLLGRAGYNEQFF
CDR3 DNA: TGTGCCAGCAGCCGATTGCTGGGACGGGCCGGTTACAATGAGCAGTTCTTC

V gene: TRBV5-1
D gene: .
clone size: .
J gene: TRBJ2-7
CDR3 protein: CASRGGGSSSYEQYF
CDR3 DNA: TGCGCCAGCAGGGGAGGTGGGAGTAGCTCCTACGAGCAGTACTTC

V gene: TRBV6-2/TRBV6-3
D gene: TRBD1
clone size: few
J gene: TRBJ2-1
CDR3 protein: CASSYSHTGTDSYNEQFF
CDR3 DNA: TGTGCCAGCAGTTACTCTCATACCGGGACAGATTCCTACAATGAGCAGTTCTTC

V gene: TRBV5-6
D gene: TRBD1
clone size: few
J gene: TRBJ2-7
CDR3 protein: CASSLADRAEQYF
CDR3 DNA: TGTGCCAGCAGCTTGGCCGACAGGGCCGAGCAGTACTTC

V gene: TRBV4-2
D gene: TRBD2
clone size: once
J gene: TRBJ2-3
CDR3 protein: CASSQGLAANQPDTQYF
CDR3 DNA: TGTGCCAGCAGCCAAGGACTAGCGGCGAACCAGCCAGATACGCAGTATTTT

V gene: TRBV4-3
D gene: .
clone size: many
J gene: TRBJ2-3
CDR3 protein: CASSQEAWGTDTQYF
CDR3 DNA: TGCGCCAGCAGCCAAGAAGCGTGGGGCACAGATACGCAGTATTTT

V gene: TRBV7-9
D gene: TRBD1
clone size: .
J gene: TRBJ2-2
CDR3 protein: CASTIGTGNTGELFF
CDR3 DNA: TGTGCCAGCACCATCGGGACAGGGAACACCGGGGAGCTGTTTTTT

V gene: TRBV4-3
D gene: TRBD1
clone size: .
J gene: TRBJ1-4
CDR3 protein: CASSQGVNRGRNEKLFF
CDR3 DNA: TGCGCCAGCAGCCAAGGCGTGAACAGGGGGAGAAATGAAAAACTGTTTTTT

V gene: TRBV4-3
D gene: .
clone size: .
J gene: TRBJ2-7
CDR3 protein: CASSQDRSPTLYEQYF
CDR3 DNA: TGCGCCAGCAGCCAAGATAGGTCACCGACGCTCTACGAGCAGTACTTC

V gene: TRBV3-1
D gene: TRBD1
clone size: many
J gene: TRBJ2-5
CDR3 protein: CASRQPGQGGQYF
CDR3 DNA: TGTGCCAGCAGGCAACCGGGACAGGGAGGCCAGTACTTC

V gene: TRBV18
D gene: .
clone size: many
J gene: TRBJ2-1
CDR3 protein: CASSPERNEQFF
CDR3 DNA: TGTGCCAGCTCACCAGAGAGAAATGAGCAGTTCTTC

V gene: TRBV3-1
D gene: .
clone size: .
J gene: TRBJ2-1
CDR3 protein: CASKGTPNEQFF
CDR3 DNA: TGTGCCAGCAAAGGTACTCCCAATGAGCAGTTCTTC

V gene: TRBV2
D gene: TRBD1
clone size: few
J gene: TRBJ2-7
CDR3 protein: CASSPLDRGPSYEQYF
CDR3 DNA: TGTGCCAGCAGTCCCCTTGACAGGGGGCCCTCCTACGAGCAGTACTTC

V gene: TRBV4-3
D gene: .
clone size: few
J gene: TRBJ2-1
CDR3 protein: CASSRRAEGVLSLDEQFF
CDR3 DNA: TGCGCCAGCAGCCGGAGAGCGGAAGGAGTCCTTAGTTTGGATGAGCAGTTCTTC

V gene: TRBV21-1
D gene: .
clone size: few
J gene: TRBJ2-2
CDR3 protein: CASSKERTGRPGELFF
CDR3 DNA: TGTGCCAGCAGCAAAGAGAGAACTGGTCGACCCGGGGAGCTGTTTTTT

V gene: TRBV4-2
D gene: .
clone size: many
J gene: TRBJ2-2
CDR3 protein: CASSQGSAVSGELFF
CDR3 DNA: TGTGCCAGCAGCCAAGGCTCGGCTGTCTCCGGGGAGCTGTTTTTT

V gene: TRBV5-6
D gene: .
clone size: few
J gene: TRBJ2-5
CDR3 protein: CASSYGTQETQYF
CDR3 DNA: TGTGCCAGCAGTTATGGGACACAAGAGACCCAGTACTTC

V gene: TRBV25-1
D gene: TRBD1
clone size: .
J gene: TRBJ1-3
CDR3 protein: CASSGQGGPGNTIYF
CDR3 DNA: TGTGCCAGCAGTGGTCAGGGGGGCCCTGGAAACACCATATATTTT

V gene: TRBV28
D gene: TRBD2
clone size: few
J gene: TRBJ2-3
CDR3 protein: CASSLLGERELADTQYF
CDR3 DNA: TGTGCCAGCAGTTTATTGGGGGAGCGGGAGTTGGCAGATACGCAGTATTTT

V gene: TRBV5-6
D gene: .
clone size: few
J gene: TRBJ2-2
CDR3 protein: CASSSMAGELFF
CDR3 DNA: TGTGCCAGCAGTTCTATGGCCGGGGAGCTGTTTTTT

V gene: TRBV28
D gene: .
clone size: few
J gene: TRBJ2-3
CDR3 protein: CASSTPHTQYF
CDR3 DNA: TGTGCCAGCAGTACTCCCCATACGCAGTATTTT

V gene: TRBV4-1
D gene: .
clone size: few
J gene: TRBJ1-1
CDR3 protein: CASSQGMVPGRLNTEAFF
CDR3 DNA: TGCGCCAGCAGCCAAGGAATGGTGCCAGGGCGGTTGAACACTGAAGCTTTCTTT

V gene: TRBV7-3
D gene: TRBD2
clone size: .
J gene: TRBJ2-1
CDR3 protein: CASSLGLGTSEYNEQFF
CDR3 DNA: TGTGCCAGCAGCTTAGGCCTCGGGACTAGCGAGTACAATGAGCAGTTCTTC

V gene: TRBV14
D gene: TRBD1
clone size: few
J gene: TRBJ1-2
CDR3 protein: CASRRQGRDGYTF
CDR3 DNA: TGTGCCAGCAGGCGACAGGGACGGGATGGCTACACCTTC

V gene: TRBV4-1
D gene: TRBD2
clone size: many
J gene: TRBJ2-1
CDR3 protein: CASSQEDAVLLAGGPSNEQFF
CDR3 DNA: TGCGCCAGCAGCCAAGAGGACGCGGTTCTCTTAGCGGGAGGGCCATCAAATGAGCAGTTCTTC

V gene: TRBV9
D gene: .
clone size: few
J gene: TRBJ2-1
CDR3 protein: CASSNLYNEQFF
CDR3 DNA: TGTGCCAGCAGTAACCTCTACAATGAGCAGTTCTTC

V gene: TRBV12-3/TRBV12-4
D gene: .
clone size: .
J gene: TRBJ2-7
CDR3 protein: CASKKGSLLEPYEQYF
CDR3 DNA: TGTGCCAGCAAGAAGGGGTCTCTGCTCGAACCTTACGAGCAGTACTTC

V gene: TRBV4-1
D gene: .
clone size: .
J gene: TRBJ2-3
CDR3 protein: CASSQEYGVIGGPDTQYF
CDR3 DNA: TGCGCCAGCAGCCAAGAATACGGGGTGATCGGGGGCCCAGATACGCAGTATTTT

V gene: TRBV2
D gene: TRBD1
clone size: .
J gene: TRBJ2-2
CDR3 protein: CATSGQGNTGELFF
CDR3 DNA: TGTGCCACCTCGGGACAGGGGAACACCGGGGAGCTGTTTTTT

V gene: TRBV29-1
D gene: TRBD2
clone size: few
J gene: TRBJ2-1
CDR3 protein: CSVQPTGLDNEQFF
CDR3 DNA: TGCAGCGTCCAACCCACGGGACTAGACAATGAGCAGTTCTTC

V gene: TRBV7-7
D gene: .
clone size: few
J gene: TRBJ2-3
CDR3 protein: CASSLGAIGDTQYF
CDR3 DNA: TGTGCTAGCAGCTTAGGGGCTATTGGAGATACGCAGTATTTT

V gene: TRBV12-3/TRBV12-4
D gene: .
clone size: .
J gene: TRBJ2-3
CDR3 protein: CASSFAGKGDTQYF
CDR3 DNA: TGTGCCAGCAGTTTCGCTGGGAAAGGGGATACGCAGTATTTT

V gene: TRBV20-1
D gene: TRBD2
clone size: many
J gene: TRBJ2-3
CDR3 protein: CSASLLAVANTDTQYF
CDR3 DNA: TGCAGTGCTAGCCTACTAGCGGTCGCTAACACAGATACGCAGTATTTT

V gene: TRBV6-4
D gene: .
clone size: .
J gene: TRBJ2-7
CDR3 protein: CARTRALTYEQYF
CDR3 DNA: TGTGCCCGGACCCGGGCCCTGACCTACGAGCAGTACTTC

V gene: TRBV25-1
D gene: .
clone size: .
J gene: TRBJ2-4
CDR3 protein: CASSEIGQGTLIQYF
CDR3 DNA: TGTGCCAGCAGTGAAATTGGGCAGGGAACCCTTATTCAGTACTTC

V gene: TRBV23-1
D gene: TRBD2
clone size: .
J gene: TRBJ2-1
CDR3 protein: CASGTRTSFGNEQFF
CDR3 DNA: TGCGCCAGCGGGACCCGGACTAGCTTCGGCAATGAGCAGTTCTTC

V gene: TRBV12-3/TRBV12-4
D gene: .
clone size: few
J gene: TRBJ2-2
CDR3 protein: CASSYGGATGELFF
CDR3 DNA: TGTGCCAGCAGTTACGGGGGCGCCACCGGGGAGCTGTTTTTT

V gene: TRBV7-3
D gene: TRBD1
clone size: .
J gene: TRBJ2-3
CDR3 protein: CASSSGTGDTDTQYF
CDR3 DNA: TGTGCCAGCAGCTCAGGGACAGGGGACACAGATACGCAGTATTTT

V gene: TRBV4-1
D gene: .
clone size: few
J gene: TRBJ2-1
CDR3 protein: CASSQDRGSSYNEQFF
CDR3 DNA: TGCGCCAGCAGCCAAGATCGTGGAAGCTCCTACAATGAGCAGTTCTTC

V gene: TRBV4-2
D gene: TRBD2
clone size: .
J gene: TRBJ2-1
CDR3 protein: CASSQDPRTSGRTLQYNEQFF
CDR3 DNA: TGTGCCAGCAGCCAAGATCCCCGGACTAGCGGGAGGACTCTCCAATACAATGAGCAGTTCTTC

V gene: TRBV6-1
D gene: .
clone size: .
J gene: TRBJ1-1
CDR3 protein: CASSGNKNTEAFF
CDR3 DNA: TGTGCCAGCAGTGGCAACAAGAACACTGAAGCTTTCTTT

V gene: TRBV19
D gene: TRBD2
clone size: many
J gene: TRBJ2-1
CDR3 protein: CASSIRKTSLEHNEQFF
CDR3 DNA: TGTGCCAGTAGTATCCGCAAGACTAGCCTAGAGCACAATGAGCAGTTCTTC